These 12 T cell receptor beta chains were sequenced from one sample in a study of cytomegalovirus exposure and HLA in healthy donors. Primers: 60 Vbeta forward and 13 Jbeta reverse. Produced via immunoSEQ multiplex PCR; TCRdb's table is partial and in-frame only. The table lists about 120,000 clones, roughly 72% of them singletons, with roughly 7% in the top ten. Specimen: PBMCs. These receptors all come from a male donor in good health and CMV-seronegative.

The chain is built from TRBV2 and TRBJ2-2; 11 positions agree with TRBD2. Trimming at V came to 6 bases and at J to 5 bases, leaving 8 bases not matched to a gene. CDR1 is SNHLY, CDR2 FYNNEI, per germline. This CDR3 has 16 amino acids. The CDR3: CASRPTSGGSTGELFF. DNA for the CDR3: TGTGCCAGCAGACCTACTAGCGGGGGTTCTACCGGGGAGCTGTTTTTT.

The rearrangement uses TRBV5-4 and TRBJ2-5, with 9 bases identical to TRBD2. The V gene's germline CDR1 is SGHNT and CDR2 YYREEE (reference sequence). The length of the CDR3 is 15 residues. J gave up 5 bases and V 3 bases, and 8 bases lay outside the gene matches. CDR3 sequence reads: CASSSAGGQSETQYF. The CDR3 nucleotides read TGTGCCAGCAGCTCGGCGGGGGGGCAGTCGGAGACCCAGTACTTC. The full variable domain, in which reference TRBV5-4 and TRBJ2-5 provide the parts outside the CDR3, is ETGVTQSPTHLIKTRGQQVTLRCSSQSGHNTVSWYQQALGQGPQFIFQYYREEENGRGNFPPRFSGLQFPNYSSELNVNALELDDSALYLCASSSAGGQSETQYFGPGTRLLVL.

The V call is TRBV27, the J call TRBJ2-7, with D tentatively TRBD2 (6 bases). Trimming pared 0 bases from V and 1 base from J, leaving 13 bases between. In germline, CDR1 is MNHEY, CDR2 SMNVEV (reference sequence). The CDR3 is made up of 16 amino acids. In nucleotides, the CDR3 is TGTGCCAGCAGTTTATCGGTGGGGGGACTTTCCTACGAGCAGTACTTC. Translation: CASSLSVGGLSYEQYF.

The CDR3 loop is CAIRVGRGGTGELFF. The CDR3 nucleotides are TGTGCCATCAGAGTTGGAAGGGGAGGCACCGGGGAGCTGTTTTTT. This chain uses TRBV10-3 with TRBJ2-2, with D possibly TRBD2 on 6 matching bases. V gave up 6 bases and J gave up 4 bases, with 15 bases separating them. This CDR3 region has 15 residues. From germline, CDR1 is ENHRY and CDR2 SYGVKD.

This clone was counted a few times. This chain joins TRBV27 and TRBJ2-3, with D perhaps matching TRBD2 (6 bases). Germline CDR1 is MNHEY and CDR2 is SMNVEV (reference sequence). Deletions cut 4 bases from V and 3 bases from J, with 17 bases between. The CDR3 extends over 16 amino acids. The CDR3 is CASSSEVGGGTDTQYF. CDR3 DNA: TGTGCCAGCAGTTCAGAGGTGGGGGGAGGAACAGATACGCAGTATTTT.

The rearrangement links TRBV18 to TRBJ1-3, with 10 bases that match TRBD1. J gave up 8 bases and V 2 bases, and 6 bases lay outside the gene matches. This CDR3 contains 15 residues. CDR1 and CDR2 from the germline V gene are KGHSH and LQKENI. Here the CDR3 reads CASSPSGTGVDTIYF. Written as DNA, the CDR3 is TGTGCCAGCTCACCATCCGGGACAGGGGTGGACACCATATATTTT.

The chain employs TRBV18 and TRBJ2-7; 12 bases are shared with TRBD2. Trimming cost V 6 bases and J 1 base; bases outside gene matches: 7. The CDR3 sequence is 16 residues long. CDR1 and CDR2 (germline): KGHSH, LQKENI. Here the CDR3 reads CASSTSGRYRSYEQYF. For the CDR3, the DNA is TGTGCCAGCTCTACTAGCGGGAGGTACCGGTCCTACGAGCAGTACTTC. The full variable domain, completed using reference TRBV18 and TRBJ2-7, is NAGVMQNPRHLVRRRGQEARLRCSPMKGHSHVYWYRQLPEEGLKFMVYLQKENIIDESGMPKERFSAEFPKEGPSILRIQQVVRGDSAAYFCASSTSGRYRSYEQYFGPGTRLTVT.

V usage is TRBV11-2 and J usage is TRBJ2-5; D ambiguous. V was trimmed by 2 bases and J by 2 bases, leaving 9 bases between them. The germline CDR1 and CDR2 sequences are SGHAT and FQNNGV. The CDR3 totals 14 residues. CDR3 sequence: CASSLLQIQETQYF. The CDR3 DNA is TGTGCCAGCAGCTTACTACAGATTCAAGAGACCCAGTACTTC.

Here the CDR3 DNA reads TGCGCCAGCAGCCATTCAGGGTACGGAAACACCATATATTTT. Amino acids: CASSHSGYGNTIYF. The chain is built from TRBV4-3 and TRBJ1-3; TRBD1 is a possible D gene (5 bases). The CDR3 has 14 residues. Germline V gene data show CDR1 as LGHNA and CDR2 as YSLEER. The V and J ends lost 3 bases and 4 bases respectively, with 10 bases between them.

This chain connects TRBV5-1 to TRBJ2-1; 7 nucleotides agree with TRBD2. The V gene end was trimmed by 4 bases and the J gene end by 0 bases; junction bases not matched to a gene: 7. Germline V lookup: CDR1 SGHRS, CDR2 YFSETQ. The CDR3 loop spans 16 amino acids. This chain's CDR3 is CASSGGGRASYNEQFF. CDR3 DNA: TGCGCCAGCAGCGGGGGGGGGAGGGCCTCCTACAATGAGCAGTTCTTC.

This chain connects TRBV7-9 to TRBJ2-7; TRBD1 matches 8 bases. Germline CDR1 is SEHNR and CDR2 is FQNEAQ (reference sequence). J lost 6 bases, V lost 4 bases, and 8 bases had no gene match. The CDR3 extends over 14 amino acids. The CDR3 loop is CASSSPGQVAEQYF. The CDR3 DNA is TGTGCCAGCAGCTCTCCGGGACAGGTGGCCGAGCAGTACTTC.

This clone was seen a single time. This chain connects TRBV6-1 to TRBJ2-7; 11 nucleotides agree with TRBD2. After removal of 8 bases from V and 4 bases from J, the junction contained 1 base not matched to a gene. CDR1 MNHNS and CDR2 SASEGT come from the germline V gene. This CDR3 comprises 12 residues. For the CDR3, the DNA is TGTGCCAGCGGGACTAGCGGATACGAGCAGTACTTC. It yields the protein CASGTSGYEQYF.